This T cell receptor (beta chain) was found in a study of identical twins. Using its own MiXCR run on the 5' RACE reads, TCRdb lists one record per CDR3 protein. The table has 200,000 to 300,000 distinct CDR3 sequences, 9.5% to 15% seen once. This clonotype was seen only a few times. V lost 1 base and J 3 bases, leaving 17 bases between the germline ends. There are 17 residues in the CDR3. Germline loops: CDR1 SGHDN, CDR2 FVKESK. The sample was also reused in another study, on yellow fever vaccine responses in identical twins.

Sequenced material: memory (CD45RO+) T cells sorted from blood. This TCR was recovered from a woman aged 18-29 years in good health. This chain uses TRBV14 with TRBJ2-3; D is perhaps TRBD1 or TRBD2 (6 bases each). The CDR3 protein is CASSQAGRGLTTDTQYF. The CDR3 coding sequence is TGTGCCAGCAGCCAAGCGGGACGGGGGCTTACTACAGATACGCAGTATTTT.